This T cell receptor (beta chain) was captured by sequencing in a study of T cell repertoires in cytomegalovirus infection. Overall study context: Used in the study were CMV epitopes, some recently identified and HLA-C-restricted, others well-studied and HLA-B-restricted. It was the public TCR beta signatures that indicated both CMV infection and matching HLA type. Study-level points and caveats: Across the ex vivo response, the dominant clonotypes were HLA-C-restricted CMV-specific TCR beta clonotypes.

One entry per CDR3 protein, called by TCRdb with MiXCR from the reads. This sample yields approximately 730,000 distinct CDR3 sequences, of which around 31% are seen a single time; around a sixth belongs to the top ten. The germline CDR1 and CDR2 sequences are MNHEY and SVGEGT. Trimming stripped 6 bases from V and 6 bases from J, with 18 bases between. The CDR3 totals 15 residues. This clonotype was seen a handful of times. The antigen remains unidentified. The source was cultured PBMCs, collected from culture after CMV antigen stimulation. This chain joins TRBV6-2 or TRBV6-3 and TRBJ2-1; D not certain. The sequence was collected from a human donor in good health (CMV status not recorded). Some clones in this sample may be carry-over from other donors' samples. For the CDR3, the DNA is TGTGCCAGCAGCCTCCAGTCACCCCACTTCAATGAGCAGTTCTTC. Protein product: CASSLQSPHFNEQFF.